This T cell receptor beta chain emerged from a study of T cell repertoires in cytomegalovirus infection. Overall study: Public TCR beta signatures indicated both CMV infection and matching HLA type. Points from the study as a whole: Dominating the ex vivo response were HLA-C-restricted CMV-specific TCR beta clonotypes. Individuals carrying CMV plus the relevant HLA were identified by cumulative frequency of public TCR beta families.

In TCRdb, the reads were re-called with MiXCR into one record per CDR3 protein. The repertoire includes around 530,000 distinct CDR3 sequences, about 30% of them detected once, and approximately 13% sits in the top ten. This clonotype was seen many times. Its matching antigen is unknown. Sequenced material: PBMCs. The TCR originated in a human donor in good health (CMV status not recorded). Some clones in this sample may be carry-over from other donors' samples.

For the CDR3, the DNA is TGTGCCAGCAGCCTAGAGGGACAGGGGGATCAGCCCCAGCATTTT. Protein product: CASSLEGQGDQPQHF. The chain combines TRBV7-6 with TRBJ1-5; TRBD1 matches at 11 bases. Germline assignment: CDR1 SGHVS and CDR2 FNYEAQ. The CDR3 totals 15 residues. The J segment lost 5 bases and the V segment lost 5 bases, leaving 5 bases of the junction unmatched. The whole variable domain, filled in from reference TRBV7-6 and TRBJ1-5, reads GAGVSQSPRYKVTKRGQDVALRCDPISGHVSLYWYRQALGQGPEFLTYFNYEAQQDKSGLPNDRFSAERPEGSISTLTIQRTEQRDSAMYRCASSLEGQGDQPQHFGDGTRLSIL.